A single sample gave rise to the 26 T cell receptor beta chains below, sequenced in a study of identical twins. MiXCR, applied by TCRdb to the 5' RACE reads, yields one record per CDR3 protein. The sample has 650,000 to 800,000 distinct CDR3 sequences; more than 6.5% are singletons. These sequences were also reported in another study, on yellow fever vaccine responses in identical twins.

What was sequenced was PBMCs. The receptors derive from a woman aged 18 to 35 in good health.

This clonotype was recorded at least ten times. This chain uses TRBV9 with TRBJ2-1; 10 bases are a match to TRBD2. Germline trimming cut 0 bases from V and 7 bases from J; bases unmatched to any gene: 4. The CDR3 sequence is 15 residues long. The germline gives CDR1 SGDLS, CDR2 YYNGEE. The CDR3 sequence is CASSVGRAGGNEQFF. As DNA, the CDR3 is TGTGCCAGCAGCGTAGGGCGAGCGGGGGGGAATGAGCAGTTCTTC.

J is TRBJ2-3 and V is TRBV4-1; 8 bases line up with TRBD2. The length of the CDR3 is 14 residues. The V gene end was trimmed by 2 bases and the J gene end by 10 bases; junction bases not matched to a gene: 8. CDR1 and CDR2 from the germline V gene are MGHRA and YSYEKL. The CDR3 nucleotides are TGCGCCAGCAGCCAACAACTCGGGAGGGATCCGCAGTATTTT. It is translated as CASSQQLGRDPQYF.

In its sample, this clonotype was seen a few times. The rearrangement joins TRBV6-1 to TRBJ2-2, with D uncertain. This CDR3 region has 18 residues. The V and J ends lost 5 bases and 7 bases respectively, with 26 bases between them. The germline V gene encodes CDR1 MNHNS and CDR2 SASEGT. CDR3 nucleotide sequence: TGTGCCAGCAGTCCCGATTTCCGGGTACAGATTAGTGGCGGGGAGCTGTTTTTT. Amino acid sequence: CASSPDFRVQISGGELFF.

A few counts support this clonotype. V and J are TRBV20-1 and TRBJ2-1; 7 bases are shared with TRBD2. The CDR3 consists of 13 residues. CDR1 and CDR2 from the germline V gene are DFQATT and SNEGSKA (reference sequence). J gave up 4 bases and V 5 bases, and 5 bases lay outside the gene matches. CDR3 amino acids: CSAVRELYNEQFF. CDR3 coding DNA: TGCAGTGCTGTGCGGGAGCTTTACAATGAGCAGTTCTTC.

This clonotype occurred many times. The chain couples TRBV10-3 to TRBJ2-5; 11 bases align to TRBD2. This CDR3 comprises 12 residues. After removal of 8 bases from V and 8 bases from J, the junction contained 4 bases not matched to a gene. CDR1 ENHRY and CDR2 SYGVKD come from the germline V gene. In nucleotides, the CDR3 is TGTGCCATCGGGGGACTAGCGGAAACCCAGTACTTC. It codes for CAIGGLAETQYF.

Concerning this clonotype: This may be a read error: a much more frequent sequence differs by one nucleotide. The rearrangement links TRBV6-2 or TRBV6-3 to TRBJ2-3, with 8 bases that match TRBD2. Per the germline V gene, CDR1 is MNHEY and CDR2 is SVGEGT. The CDR3 covers 17 residues. The CDR3 DNA reads TGTACCAGCAGTTATTCCGGACTAGCCGGACGGACAGATACGCAGTATTTT. Translating it yields CTSSYSGLAGRTDTQYF.

This clonotype showed up just a few times. V and J are TRBV12-3 or TRBV12-4 and TRBJ2-7; 13 bases agree with TRBD2. V shed 9 bases and J 4 bases; nucleotides not matched to a gene: 12. There are 16 residues in the CDR3. CDR3 DNA: TGTGCCAGTCAAGGGCCAGGGACTAGCGGGGATTACGAGCAGTACTTC. Translating gives CASQGPGTSGDYEQYF.

The chain's CDR3 is CASSGEHTEAFF. The CDR3 DNA reads as TGTGCCAGCAGTGGGGAGCATACTGAAGCTTTCTTT. This chain joins TRBV2 and TRBJ1-1; no firm D call. Trimming shortened V by 4 bases and J by 5 bases, and 8 bases separated the two germline ends. CDR1 is SNHLY, CDR2 FYNNEI, per germline. CDR3 size: 12 residues.

This clonotype was counted ten times or more. The genes are TRBV10-3 and TRBJ2-1; D call uncertain. This CDR3 is built from 11 residues. V lost 9 bases, J lost 3 bases, and 6 bases lay in between. Germline CDR1 ENHRY, CDR2 SYGVKD. This chain's CDR3 is CAIRDYNEQFF. DNA of the CDR3: TGTGCCATTCGAGACTACAATGAGCAGTTCTTC.

This clonotype was counted between two and nine times. The chain joins TRBV29-1 to TRBJ1-3; no reliable D call. Germline loops: CDR1 SQVTM, CDR2 ANQGSEA. Trimming took 7 bases from V and 2 from J, leaving 12 bases between them. CDR3 length: 13 amino acids. The CDR3 nucleotides are TGCAGCGCGGACTCAGGACCTGGAAACACCATATATTTT. It encodes CSADSGPGNTIYF.

The chain joins TRBV5-1 to TRBJ2-3, with a tentative D call TRBD1 (6 bases). Germline V gene data show CDR1 as SGHRS and CDR2 as YFSETQ. The CDR3 contains 14 residues. The V gene lost 2 bases and the J gene lost 1 base, with 8 bases spanning the gap. The CDR3 DNA reads TGCGCCAGCAGCTTCAGGACAGGCACAGATACGCAGTATTTT. It is translated as CASSFRTGTDTQYF. Together with reference TRBV5-1 and TRBJ2-3, the CDR3 gives the full variable domain: KAGVTQTPRYLIKTRGQQVTLSCSPISGHRSVSWYQQTPGQGLQFLFEYFSETQRNKGNFPGRFSGRQFSNSRSEMNVSTLELGDSALYLCASSFRTGTDTQYFGPGTRLTVL.

J is TRBJ1-4 and V is TRBV10-3; 8 bases line up with TRBD1. Germline assignment: CDR1 ENHRY and CDR2 SYGVKD. The CDR3 contains 14 residues. V lost 6 bases and J lost 4; bases outside the gene matches: 4. The CDR3 DNA reads as TGTGCCATCAGCCAGGGGGCAGTTAATGAAAAACTGTTTTTT. It codes for CAISQGAVNEKLFF.

This clonotype has just a few counts. The gene calls are TRBV6-2 or TRBV6-3 and TRBJ2-1; TRBD1 agrees at 7 bases. The CDR3 runs 17 residues. Germline V CDR1 and CDR2: MNHEY, SVGEGT. V gave up 2 bases and J gave up 0 bases; unmatched junction bases: 7. CDR3 sequence (DNA): TGTGCCAGCAGTTACCCGACAGGGAGTAACTCCTACAATGAGCAGTTCTTC. Translation: CASSYPTGSNSYNEQFF.

This clonotype was counted between two and nine times. Here the CDR3 DNA reads TGTGCCAGCAGTCCTCCCCTCCGGAGCGGGAGTAGGTACGAGCAGTACTTC. This gives the protein CASSPPLRSGSRYEQYF. The V gene is TRBV28, the J gene TRBJ2-7, with 8 bases identical to TRBD2. V lost 5 bases, J lost 4 bases, and 16 bases stayed unmatched. Germline V gene data show CDR1 as MDHEN and CDR2 as SYDVKM. The CDR3 is 17 amino acids.

The gene calls are TRBV6-5 and TRBJ2-7, with 11 bases lining up with TRBD2. Germline V gene sequence: CDR1 MNHEY, CDR2 SVGAGI. The trim removed 0 bases at V and 5 bases at J, leaving 6 bases unmatched. CDR3 size: 16 residues. DNA for the CDR3: TGTGCCAGCAGTTACTCGAGTAGCGGGGGGGCCCACGAGCAGTACTTC. This gives the protein CASSYSSSGGAHEQYF.

In this sample, this clonotype turned up many times. This chain uses TRBV29-1 with TRBJ1-2; the D gene is possibly TRBD1 (5 bases). Germline values: CDR1 SQVTM, CDR2 ANQGSEA. The CDR3 contains 15 residues. V was trimmed by 6 bases and J by 3 bases, leaving 20 bases between them. The CDR3 is CSVSGAGRKDYGYTF. The CDR3 coding sequence is TGCAGCGTCTCCGGGGCAGGGAGGAAGGACTATGGCTACACCTTC.

This chain joins TRBV3-1 and TRBJ2-3; 9 bases agree with TRBD1. V lost 0 bases, J lost 6 bases, and 7 bases stayed unmatched. CDR1 LGHDT and CDR2 YNNKEL come from the germline V gene (reference sequence). The length of the CDR3 is 16 residues. For the CDR3, the DNA is TGTGCCAGCAGCCAAGAGAACAGGGGGCGAACGGATACGCAGTATTTT. As protein: CASSQENRGRTDTQYF.

This clonotype has just a few counts. The chain couples TRBV7-8 to TRBJ2-3; 7 nucleotides agree with TRBD1. CDR1 is SGHVS and CDR2 is FQNEAQ in the germline V gene. Trimming at V came to 4 bases and at J to 5 bases, leaving 9 bases not matched to a gene. CDR3 length equals 15 residues. This chain's CDR3 is CASSSSTGAGDTQYF. For the CDR3, the DNA is TGTGCCAGCAGCTCCTCTACAGGGGCCGGAGATACGCAGTATTTT.

This clonotype was seen more than once but under ten times. This chain connects TRBV29-1 to TRBJ2-7; D might be TRBD1 (6 bases). V was shortened by 4 bases and J by 2 bases, with 9 bases between the two germline ends. This CDR3 spans 12 amino acids. Germline CDR1 is SQVTM and CDR2 is ANQGSEA. The CDR3 protein is CSVGQVAYEQYF. The CDR3 DNA reads as TGCAGCGTTGGACAGGTAGCCTACGAGCAGTACTTC.

This clonotype appeared a few times. This sequence joins TRBV20-1 and TRBJ2-1; a weak D match, TRBD2 (5 bases). Germline CDR1 is DFQATT and CDR2 is SNEGSKA (reference sequence). The CDR3 has 16 amino acids. V dropped 5 bases and J dropped 1 base, with 18 bases sitting between them. Here the CDR3 reads CSAPVRTDRSYNEQFF. The CDR3 coding sequence is TGCAGTGCTCCCGTGAGGACTGACCGTTCCTACAATGAGCAGTTCTTC.

In its sample, this clonotype was seen many times. This chain joins TRBV6-1 and TRBJ2-7; D may correspond to TRBD1 or TRBD2 (6 bases each). In germline, CDR1 is MNHNS, CDR2 SASEGT. The CDR3 has 14 residues. Trimming took off 6 bases at V and 5 bases at J, with 17 bases between the two ends. In DNA form, the CDR3 reads TGTGCCAGCAGCCCCAGGGGTTCGGGGGACGAGCAGTACTTC. It translates to CASSPRGSGDEQYF.

This clonotype showed up many times. The chain joins TRBV12-3 or TRBV12-4 to TRBJ2-5; 9 nucleotides agree with TRBD1. V lost 6 bases to trimming and J lost 1 base; unmatched junction nucleotides: 9. The CDR3 runs to 16 residues. The DNA of the CDR3 is TGTGCCAGCAGCCAGGTTGCGGGACAGGGCCAAGAGACCCAGTACTTC. It specifies CASSQVAGQGQETQYF.

This clonotype was counted a few times. This chain connects TRBV18 to TRBJ1-1; 11 nucleotides agree with TRBD1. CDR3 size: 16 residues. Trimming cost V 0 bases and J 5 bases; bases outside gene matches: 5. CDR1 is KGHSH and CDR2 is LQKENI in the germline V gene. CDR3 DNA: TGTGCCAGCTCACCACCGGTAGGACAGGGGGCAACTGAAGCTTTCTTT. Translation: CASSPPVGQGATEAFF.

This clonotype appeared a few times. The chain has TRBV7-2 and TRBJ2-1; 10 positions match TRBD2. V was pared by 1 base and J by 12 bases, with 6 bases of the junction left unmatched. From germline, CDR1 is SGHTA and CDR2 FQGNSA. This CDR3 spans 14 amino acids. Here the CDR3 reads CASSLVASGRAQFF. The CDR3 region has the DNA TGTGCCAGCAGCTTAGTGGCTAGCGGGAGAGCGCAGTTCTTC.

The sample holds a few counts of this clonotype. The V call is TRBV28, the J call TRBJ1-5, with a possible D match to TRBD1 (5 bases). Germline CDR1 reads MDHEN; CDR2 reads SYDVKM. The CDR3 runs 13 residues. V dropped 8 bases and J dropped 7 bases, with 15 bases sitting between them. The CDR3 reads CASETGPSQPQHF. DNA of the CDR3: TGTGCCAGCGAAACAGGCCCGTCCCAGCCCCAGCATTTT.

The V call is TRBV20-1, the J call TRBJ2-1, with D tentatively TRBD1 or TRBD2 (6 bases each). Per the germline V gene, CDR1 is DFQATT and CDR2 is SNEGSKA (reference sequence). Between the trimmed V and J ends, which lost 0 bases and 8 bases, there was a span of 20 bases. This CDR3 comprises 16 residues. CDR3 sequence reads: CSARDPLALGGYEQFF. CDR3 nucleotides: TGCAGTGCTAGAGACCCTCTGGCTTTAGGGGGGTATGAGCAGTTCTTC.